This T cell receptor (beta chain) is drawn from a study of spatial heterogeneity in lung cancer. Study at large: Combinations of a unique TCR and a UMI were tallied in raw reads, and on average each appeared more than ten times. Study-level results: The study found that expanded intratumoral alpha and beta TCR counts tracked tumor mutation counts.

One entry per CDR3 protein results from TCRdb running MiXCR on the 5' RACE reads. This table holds roughly 10,000 distinct CDR3 sequences, roughly 12% found once. Germline V gene lookup returns CDR1 MNHNS and CDR2 SASEGT. With 7 bases clipped from V and 2 bases from J, the junction kept 6 bases outside the gene matches. The CDR3 sequence is 15 residues long. Ten or more counts support this clonotype. The antigen is unknown. Time point defined: sample taken at primary tumor resection. No cells were sorted before sequencing. The whole RNA sequenced was extracted from tumor, nontumor lung or frozen PBMC. This clonotype was sampled from a female donor with early-stage non-small cell lung cancer. The chain combines TRBV6-1 with TRBJ1-2; 11 nucleotides agree with TRBD1. Sample: lung tumor tissue, taken at surgery. CDR3 amino acids: CASIPDRGLNYGYTF. In nucleotides, the CDR3 is TGTGCCAGCATTCCGGACAGGGGGCTCAACTATGGCTACACCTTC.